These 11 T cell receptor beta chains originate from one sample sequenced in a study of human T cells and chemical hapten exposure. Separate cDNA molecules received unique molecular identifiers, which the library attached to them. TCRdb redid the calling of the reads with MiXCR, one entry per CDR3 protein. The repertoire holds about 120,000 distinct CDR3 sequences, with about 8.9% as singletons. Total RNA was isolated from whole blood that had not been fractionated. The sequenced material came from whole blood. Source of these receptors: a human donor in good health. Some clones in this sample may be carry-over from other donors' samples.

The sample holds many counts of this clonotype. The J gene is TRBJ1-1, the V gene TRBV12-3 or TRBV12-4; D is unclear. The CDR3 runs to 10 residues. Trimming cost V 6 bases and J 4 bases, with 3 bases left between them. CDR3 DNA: TGTGCCAGCAGAATCACTGAAGCTTTCTTT. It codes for CASRITEAFF.

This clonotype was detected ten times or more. The CDR3 DNA sequence: TGCGCCAGCAGCTTGGTAGCGGGGGGCCGAACCCTCGAGACCCAGTACTTC. Encoded protein: CASSLVAGGRTLETQYF. V usage is TRBV5-1 and J usage is TRBJ2-5; TRBD2 matches at 10 bases. The CDR3 is 17 amino acids. Germline CDR1 is SGHRS and CDR2 is YFSETQ. The V and J ends lost 0 bases and 5 bases, in that order; junction bases with no gene match: 10.

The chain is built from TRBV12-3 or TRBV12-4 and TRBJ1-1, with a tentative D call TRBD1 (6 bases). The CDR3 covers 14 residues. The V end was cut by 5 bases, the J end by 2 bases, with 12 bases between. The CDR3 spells CASSPRQANTEAFF. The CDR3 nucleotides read TGTGCCAGCAGTCCCCGACAGGCCAACACTGAAGCTTTCTTT.

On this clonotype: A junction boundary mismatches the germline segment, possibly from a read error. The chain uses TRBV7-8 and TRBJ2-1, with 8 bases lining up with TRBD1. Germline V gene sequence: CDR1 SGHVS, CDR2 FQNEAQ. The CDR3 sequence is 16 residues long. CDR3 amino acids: CASSNLRTGLDNEQFF. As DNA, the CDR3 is TGTGCCAGCAGCAATCTAAGGACAGGGCTGGACAACGAGCAGTTCTTC.

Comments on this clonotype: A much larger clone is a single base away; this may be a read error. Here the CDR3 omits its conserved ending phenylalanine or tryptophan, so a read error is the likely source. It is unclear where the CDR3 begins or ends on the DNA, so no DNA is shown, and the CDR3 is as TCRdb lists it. The CDR3: CASSTGVGVV. This rearrangement joins TRBV6-1 to TRBJ1-2; the table names TRBD1, a call not compared with the DNA. With termini counted, the CDR3 has 10 amino acids. CDR1 is MNHNS, CDR2 SASEGT, per germline.

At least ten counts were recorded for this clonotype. The CDR3 spells CASSSSEGGNYGYTF. As DNA, the CDR3 is TGTGCCAGCAGCTCCAGCGAGGGGGGGAACTATGGCTACACCTTC. The chain combines TRBV7-2 with TRBJ1-2, with a weak D call TRBD1 (6 bases). V was pared by 4 bases and J by 2 bases, with 14 bases between. The CDR3 loop spans 15 amino acids. Germline V gene sequence: CDR1 SGHTA, CDR2 FQGNSA.

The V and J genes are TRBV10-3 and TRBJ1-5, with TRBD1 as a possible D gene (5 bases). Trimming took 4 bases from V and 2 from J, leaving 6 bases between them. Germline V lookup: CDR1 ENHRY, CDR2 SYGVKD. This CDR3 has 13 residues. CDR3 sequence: CAISAGGNQPQHF. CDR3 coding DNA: TGTGCCATCAGTGCGGGGGGCAATCAGCCCCAGCATTTT.

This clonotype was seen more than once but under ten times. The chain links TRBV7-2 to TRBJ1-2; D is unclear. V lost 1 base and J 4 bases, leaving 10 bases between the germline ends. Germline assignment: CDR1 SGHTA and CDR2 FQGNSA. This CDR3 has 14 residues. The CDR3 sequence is CASSLGDLLYGYTF. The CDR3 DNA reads TGTGCCAGCAGCTTAGGAGACTTACTCTATGGCTACACCTTC.

CDR3: CASSPSTDLQETQYF. As DNA, the CDR3 is TGTGCCAGCAGTCCCTCGACAGATCTCCAAGAGACCCAGTACTTC. The chain joins TRBV27 to TRBJ2-5, with D maybe TRBD1 (5 bases). Per germline, CDR1 MNHEY and CDR2 SMNVEV (reference sequence). There are 15 residues in the CDR3. V lost 5 bases and J 1 base, leaving 14 bases between the germline ends.

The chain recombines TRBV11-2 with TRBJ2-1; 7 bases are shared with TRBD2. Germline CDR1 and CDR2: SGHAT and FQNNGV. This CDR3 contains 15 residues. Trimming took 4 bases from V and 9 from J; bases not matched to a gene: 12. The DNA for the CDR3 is TGTGCCAGCAGCTGGGGGGGGGGTAGCGCGGCTGAGCAGTTCTTC. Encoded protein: CASSWGGGSAAEQFF.

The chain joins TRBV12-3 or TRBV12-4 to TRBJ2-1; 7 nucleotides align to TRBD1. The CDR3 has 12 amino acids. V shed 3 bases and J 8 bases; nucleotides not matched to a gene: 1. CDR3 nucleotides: TGTGCCAGCAGTTTCAGGGGGTATGAGCAGTTCTTC. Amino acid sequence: CASSFRGYEQFF.